The 30 T cell receptor beta chains below come from one sample, sequenced in a study of early T cells in non-severe SARS-CoV-2 infection. TCRdb ran MiXCR on the 5' RACE reads and lists one entry per CDR3 protein. Altogether 70,000 to 75,000 distinct CDR3 sequences are present, 9% to 15% being singletons, with the ten largest covering about 3.9%. Sequencing input: whole blood. These receptors came from an adult who was a healthcare worker with PCR-confirmed SARS-CoV-2 infection or an uninfected control (not recorded which).

Only a few counts were recorded for this clonotype. This rearrangement joins TRBV7-8 to TRBJ2-4, with D maybe TRBD1 (5 bases). The CDR3 covers 17 residues. Germline assignment: CDR1 SGHVS and CDR2 FQNEAQ. The germline V and J ends were trimmed by 5 bases and 0 bases, with 17 bases remaining between them. The CDR3 loop reads CASSRGALTLAKNIQYF. The CDR3 nucleotides are TGTGCCAGCAGCCGTGGGGCTTTAACGTTAGCCAAAAACATTCAGTACTTC.

The CDR3 region is CASSQLAGADTQYF. DNA for the CDR3: TGTGCCAGCAGTCAACTAGCGGGAGCAGATACGCAGTATTTT. This sequence joins TRBV12-3 or TRBV12-4 and TRBJ2-3; 11 bases are shared with TRBD2. Trimming cost V 5 bases and J 4 bases; bases outside gene matches: 2. The CDR3 runs to 14 residues.

This clonotype has just a few counts. V gene TRBV7-8 combines with J gene TRBJ2-3; 8 nucleotides agree with TRBD1. Germline assignment: CDR1 SGHVS and CDR2 FQNEAQ. The V segment lost 5 bases and the J segment 0 bases; nucleotides outside the gene matches: 1. This CDR3 has 14 residues. CDR3 in DNA: TGTGCCAGCAGCCGACAGGGGAGCACAGATACGCAGTATTTT. It encodes CASSRQGSTDTQYF.

The chain recombines TRBV20-1 with TRBJ2-1; TRBD2 matches at 8 bases. The DNA end favors TRBJ2-7, so the J call may be wrong. The CDR3 extends over 11 amino acids. The germline CDR1 and CDR2 sequences are DFQATT and SNEGSKA (reference sequence). Here the CDR3 reads CSASGRGEQYF. CDR3 in DNA: TGCAGTGCTAGCGGGAGGGGAGAGCAGTACTTC.

This clonotype came up many times. This chain links TRBV20-1 with TRBJ2-7, with D possibly TRBD1 on 6 matching bases. The germline CDR1 and CDR2 sequences are DFQATT and SNEGSKA (reference sequence). V gave up 4 bases and J gave up 6 bases, with 16 bases separating them. This CDR3 contains 13 residues. The chain's CDR3 is CSATYRENGEQYF. The CDR3 DNA reads as TGCAGTGCTACTTACAGGGAGAACGGCGAGCAGTACTTC.

This clonotype was counted a few times. The J gene is TRBJ2-2, the V gene TRBV20-1; 13 bases are shared with TRBD2. CDR1 and CDR2 (germline): DFQATT, SNEGSKA (reference sequence). J gave up 6 bases and V 3 bases, and 4 bases lay outside the gene matches. The CDR3 sequence is 15 residues long. CDR3 DNA sequence: TGCAGTGCTAGGCCGGGACTAGCGGGATCCGGGGAGCTGTTTTTT. It specifies CSARPGLAGSGELFF.

V and J are TRBV20-1 and TRBJ2-4, with 15 bases identical to TRBD2. This CDR3 contains 18 residues. The J segment lost 3 bases and the V segment lost 6 bases, leaving 12 bases of the junction unmatched. Germline assignment: CDR1 DFQATT and CDR2 SNEGSKA (reference sequence). The CDR3 region is CSATLGLAGGLGKNIQYF. DNA of the CDR3: TGCAGTGCGACCCTCGGACTAGCGGGAGGGCTGGGCAAAAACATTCAGTACTTC.

In this sample, this clonotype turned up a few times. The chain is built from TRBV14 and TRBJ2-7, with TRBD2 as a possible D gene (7 bases). Germline assignment: CDR1 SGHDN and CDR2 FVKESK. The CDR3 totals 13 residues. V dropped 1 base and J dropped 6 bases, with 10 bases sitting between them. The CDR3 loop is CASSQAGGSEQYF. The CDR3 nucleotides are TGTGCCAGCAGCCAAGCGGGGGGCTCCGAGCAGTACTTC.

This clonotype was counted at least ten times. The chain uses TRBV9 and TRBJ1-1; TRBD1 might be the D (5 bases). Germline CDR1 reads SGDLS; CDR2 reads YYNGEE. CDR3 length: 16 amino acids. The V end was cut by 4 bases, the J end by 0 bases, with 16 bases between. CDR3 protein: CASSITREGMNTEAFF. The DNA of the CDR3 is TGTGCCAGCAGCATTACACGCGAGGGGATGAACACTGAAGCTTTCTTT.

This clonotype was seen only a few times. V gene TRBV18 combines with J gene TRBJ2-5, with TRBD2 identical over 9 bases. The V gene's germline CDR1 is KGHSH and CDR2 LQKENI. V lost 2 bases, J lost 2 bases, and 3 bases stayed unmatched. The CDR3 loop spans 15 amino acids. The CDR3 is CASSPGTSSQETQYF. CDR3 in DNA: TGTGCCAGCTCACCAGGGACTAGCAGTCAAGAGACCCAGTACTTC.

The chain uses TRBV28 and TRBJ2-7, with 8 bases aligning to TRBD1. From germline, CDR1 is MDHEN and CDR2 SYDVKM. The J segment lost 2 bases and the V segment lost 6 bases, leaving 6 bases of the junction unmatched. The CDR3 length is 14 residues. This chain's CDR3 is CASSSRTGTYEQYF. CDR3 nucleotides: TGTGCCAGCAGCAGCCGGACAGGGACCTACGAGCAGTACTTC.

At least ten counts were recorded for this clonotype. The V gene is TRBV6-1, the J gene TRBJ1-4; D perhaps matches TRBD1 (6 bases). CDR1 MNHNS and CDR2 SASEGT come from the germline V gene. V shed 7 bases and J shed 4 bases, with 13 bases lying between them. The CDR3 is 14 amino acids. This chain's CDR3 is CASIEDSRNEKLFF. The CDR3 DNA reads TGTGCCAGCATAGAGGACAGTCGTAATGAAAAACTGTTTTTT.

In its sample, this clonotype was seen many times. The CDR3 DNA sequence: TGTGCCAGCAGCACGCCGACAGGGGGGAACACTGAAGCTTTCTTT. This encodes CASSTPTGGNTEAFF. V is TRBV7-2 and J is TRBJ1-1; 9 positions agree with TRBD1. The CDR3 extends over 15 amino acids. After removal of 5 bases from V and 1 base from J, the junction contained 5 bases not matched to a gene. Germline V gives CDR1 SGHTA, CDR2 FQGNSA.

This clonotype was observed a few times. V is TRBV5-1 and J is TRBJ2-2; D could derive from TRBD1 or TRBD2 (6 bases each). CDR1 and CDR2 from the germline V gene are SGHRS and YFSETQ. The CDR3 loop spans 14 amino acids. The ends were cut back, 0 bases at V and 6 bases at J, with 9 bases in the middle. For the CDR3, the DNA is TGCGCCAGCAGCTTGGTCCGGGGGCCCGGGGAGCTGTTTTTT. Amino acid sequence: CASSLVRGPGELFF.

The genes are TRBV2 and TRBJ2-3; a possible D gene is TRBD2 (6 bases). Looked up from germline, CDR1 is SNHLY and CDR2 is FYNNEI. The CDR3 totals 16 residues. The V end was cut by 6 bases, the J end by 0 bases, with 16 bases between. The CDR3 spells CASSLGTFTSTDTQYF. CDR3 sequence (DNA): TGTGCCAGCAGCCTGGGGACTTTCACTAGCACAGATACGCAGTATTTT.

The rearrangement uses TRBV28 and TRBJ2-7, with D perhaps matching TRBD1 or TRBD2 (5 bases each). Germline assignment: CDR1 MDHEN and CDR2 SYDVKM. There are 13 residues in the CDR3. V was shortened by 3 bases and J by 3 bases, with 9 bases between the two germline ends. The CDR3 DNA is TGTGCCAGCAGTTTGCAGGGAGTCTACGAGCAGTACTTC. Translating gives CASSLQGVYEQYF.

This clonotype showed up many times. The V gene is TRBV2, the J gene TRBJ2-7; TRBD2 matches 10 bases. Germline V lookup: CDR1 SNHLY, CDR2 FYNNEI. V lost 4 bases and J lost 3; bases outside the gene matches: 18. This CDR3 comprises 19 residues. In DNA, the CDR3 is TGTGCCAGCAGTGGTTTTTCGGGACTAGCGCCGGATAGGTACTACGAGCAGTACTTC. Residues: CASSGFSGLAPDRYYEQYF. Based on the CDR3 plus reference TRBV2 and TRBJ2-7, the full variable domain is EPEVTQTPSHQVTQMGQEVILRCVPISNHLYFYWYRQILGQKVEFLVSFYNNEISEKSEIFDDQFSVERPDGSNFTLKIRSTKLEDSAMYFCASSGFSGLAPDRYYEQYFGPGTRLTVT.

The chain uses TRBV2 and TRBJ2-1, with D perhaps matching TRBD1 (6 bases). With 4 bases removed from V and 4 bases from J, the gap between germline ends came to 11 bases. The germline V gene has CDR1 SNHLY and CDR2 FYNNEI. CDR3 length: 14 amino acids. The CDR3 DNA sequence: TGTGCCAGCAGTGGAGTGGGGGCTTACAATGAGCAGTTCTTC. As protein: CASSGVGAYNEQFF.

Worth noting for this clonotype: A much larger clone differs from this one at a single base, so this may be a read error. V is TRBV7-8 and J is TRBJ2-1; the D call may be TRBD1 or TRBD2 (5 bases each). Trimming removed 8 bases from V and 4 bases from J, with 18 bases in between. Germline loops: CDR1 SGHVS, CDR2 FQNEAQ. The CDR3 is 15 amino acids. The CDR3 DNA follows: TGTGCCAGCGCGAAGACAACGGGGCCTTACAATGAGCAGTTCTTC. It translates to CASAKTTGPYNEQFF. Supplemented by reference TRBV7-8 and TRBJ2-1, the full variable domain reads GAGVSQSPRYKVAKRGQDVALRCDPISGHVSLFWYQQALGQGPEFLTYFQNEAQLDKSGLPSDRFFAERPEGSVSTLKIQRTQQEDSAVYLCASAKTTGPYNEQFFGPGTRLTVL.

Turning to this clonotype: A much larger clone lies one base from this, so it may be a read error. The chain has TRBV20-1 and TRBJ2-6, with D tentatively TRBD1 (6 bases). The length of the CDR3 is 12 residues. Germline CDR1 and CDR2: DFQATT and SNEGSKA (reference sequence). CDR3 coding DNA: TGCGGGGGCACGACTGGGACCAACGTCCTGACTTTC. Encoded protein: CGGTTGTNVLTF.

The V gene is TRBV29-1, the J gene TRBJ2-1; no clear D. This CDR3 has 11 amino acids. Trimming took 4 bases from V and 8 from J, leaving 9 bases between them. CDR1 and CDR2 from the germline V gene are SQVTM and ANQGSEA. CDR3 nucleotides: TGCAGCGTTGTGAACAGCCATGAGCAGTTCTTC. Its protein is CSVVNSHEQFF.

The chain recombines TRBV7-6 with TRBJ2-5, with D uncertain. The CDR3 sequence is 14 residues long. In germline, CDR1 is SGHVS, CDR2 FNYEAQ. V was trimmed by 5 bases and J by 5 bases, leaving 15 bases between them. Written as DNA, the CDR3 is TGTGCCAGCAGCCACCGGCCGGGCGAGGAGACCCAGTACTTC. It codes for CASSHRPGEETQYF.

This clonotype was seen many times. The V and J genes are TRBV4-1 and TRBJ1-6; no firm D call. The length of the CDR3 is 13 residues. The germline gives CDR1 MGHRA, CDR2 YSYEKL. V was clipped by 2 bases and J by 9 bases, with 8 bases between them. CDR3 region: CASSQPGSSPLHF. The CDR3 nucleotides read TGCGCCAGCAGCCAACCTGGGAGTTCACCCCTCCACTTT.

There are a few counts of this clonotype. CDR3 DNA: TGTGCCACCAGCACCGGGACAGGGGGCAAAACTGAAGCTTTCTTT. This encodes CATSTGTGGKTEAFF. V and J are TRBV15 and TRBJ1-1; TRBD1 agrees at 12 bases. Trimming took 4 bases from V and 5 from J; bases not matched to a gene: 5. This CDR3 is built from 15 residues. Per germline, CDR1 LNHNV and CDR2 YYDKDF (reference sequence).

This clonotype was seen a handful of times. The CDR3 spells CATSQQGGTDTQYF. The CDR3 region has the DNA TGTGCCACCAGCCAACAAGGAGGCACAGATACGCAGTATTTT. The J gene is TRBJ2-3, the V gene TRBV15; D ambiguous. Germline CDR1 and CDR2: LNHNV and YYDKDF (reference sequence). The germline V and J ends were trimmed by 5 bases and 1 base, with 10 bases remaining between them. This CDR3 has 14 residues.

V and J are TRBV29-1 and TRBJ1-5; 8 positions agree with TRBD1. The CDR3 has 17 residues. Germline values: CDR1 SQVTM, CDR2 ANQGSEA. CDR3 DNA sequence: TGCAGTCGACCTCGGTGCGCATCAGGGGGCCGAGGTCAGCCCCAGCATTTT. It yields the protein CSRPRCASGGRGQPQHF. The full variable domain, in which reference TRBV29-1 and TRBJ1-5 provide the parts outside the CDR3, is SAVISQKPSRDICQRGTSLTIQCQVDSQVTMMFWYRQQPGQSLTLIATANQGSEATYESGFVIDKFPISRPNLTFSTLTVSNMSPEDSSIYLCSRPRCASGGRGQPQHFGDGTRLSIL.

The chain carries TRBV29-1 and TRBJ1-1; D is uncertain. Germline V CDR1 and CDR2: SQVTM, ANQGSEA. V was trimmed by 7 bases and J by 1 base, leaving 13 bases between them. The CDR3 length is 13 residues. CDR3 DNA: TGCAGCGCCGGCGGCTGGACGAACACTGAAGCTTTCTTT. The encoded protein is CSAGGWTNTEAFF.

This clonotype was picked up many times. V and J are TRBV20-1 and TRBJ2-3; 9 bases map to TRBD2. Germline values: CDR1 DFQATT, CDR2 SNEGSKA (reference sequence). The CDR3 totals 16 residues. After removal of 2 bases from V and 4 bases from J, the junction contained 10 bases not matched to a gene. The CDR3 DNA sequence: TGCAGTGCTAGACCCTTAGCGGGAGCGGCCCCAGATACGCAGTATTTT. Its translation is CSARPLAGAAPDTQYF.

This clonotype was counted at least ten times. This sequence joins TRBV7-9 and TRBJ2-7; 7 nucleotides line up with TRBD2. Germline CDR1 and CDR2: SEHNR and FQNEAQ (reference sequence). The CDR3 is 13 residues long. The V gene end was trimmed by 5 bases and the J gene end by 1 base; junction bases not matched to a gene: 2. CDR3 nucleotides: TGTGCCAGCAGCCCGGGGGGATCCTACGAGCAGTACTTC. It translates to CASSPGGSYEQYF.

In this sample, this clonotype turned up many times. The chain is built from TRBV5-1 and TRBJ2-1, with D maybe TRBD2 (6 bases). This CDR3 is 15 amino acids long. V was shortened by 0 bases and J by 3 bases, with 10 bases between the two germline ends. The germline V gene encodes CDR1 SGHRS and CDR2 YFSETQ. The CDR3, as DNA: TGCGCCAGCAGCTTGGAACTAGCACGCTACAATGAGCAGTTCTTC. As protein: CASSLELARYNEQFF.